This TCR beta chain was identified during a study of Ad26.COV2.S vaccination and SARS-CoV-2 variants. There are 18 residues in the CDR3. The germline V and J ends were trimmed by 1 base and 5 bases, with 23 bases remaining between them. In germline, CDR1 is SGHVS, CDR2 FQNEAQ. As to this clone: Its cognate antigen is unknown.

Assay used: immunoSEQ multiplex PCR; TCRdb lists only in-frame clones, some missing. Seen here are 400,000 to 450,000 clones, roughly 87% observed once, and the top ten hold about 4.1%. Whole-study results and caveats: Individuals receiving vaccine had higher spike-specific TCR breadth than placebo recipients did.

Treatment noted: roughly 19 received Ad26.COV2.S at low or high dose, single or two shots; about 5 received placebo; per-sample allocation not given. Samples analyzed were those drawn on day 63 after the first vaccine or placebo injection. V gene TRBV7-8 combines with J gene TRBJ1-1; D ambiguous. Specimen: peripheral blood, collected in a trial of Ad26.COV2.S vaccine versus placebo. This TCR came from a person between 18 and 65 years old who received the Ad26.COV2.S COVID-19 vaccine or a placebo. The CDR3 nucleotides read TGTGCCAGCAGCTTAGATGAGGGAGGGAGTATATGGTGGACTGAAGCTTTCTTT. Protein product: CASSLDEGGSIWWTEAFF.